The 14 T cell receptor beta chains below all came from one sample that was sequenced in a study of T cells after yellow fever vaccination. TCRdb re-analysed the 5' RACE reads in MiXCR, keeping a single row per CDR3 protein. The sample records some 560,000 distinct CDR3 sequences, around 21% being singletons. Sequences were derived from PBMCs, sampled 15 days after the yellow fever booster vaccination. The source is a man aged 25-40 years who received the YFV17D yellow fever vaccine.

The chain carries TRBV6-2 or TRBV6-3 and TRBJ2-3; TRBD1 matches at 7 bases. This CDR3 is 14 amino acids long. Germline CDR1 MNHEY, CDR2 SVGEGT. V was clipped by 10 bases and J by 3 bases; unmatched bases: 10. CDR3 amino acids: CAIVFRDRTDTQYF. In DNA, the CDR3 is TGTGCCATCGTTTTTCGGGACAGAACAGATACGCAGTATTTT.

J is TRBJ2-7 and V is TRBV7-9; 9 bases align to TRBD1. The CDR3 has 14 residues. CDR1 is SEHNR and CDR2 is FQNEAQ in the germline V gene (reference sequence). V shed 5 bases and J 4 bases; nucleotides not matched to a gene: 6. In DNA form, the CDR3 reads TGTGCCAGCAGCGCGGGACAGGGATTATACGAGCAGTACTTC. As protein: CASSAGQGLYEQYF.

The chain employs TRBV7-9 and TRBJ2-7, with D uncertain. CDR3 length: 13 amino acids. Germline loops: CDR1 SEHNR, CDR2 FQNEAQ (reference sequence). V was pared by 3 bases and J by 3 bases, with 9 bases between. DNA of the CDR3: TGTGCCAGCAGCTTTGGATCTGGCTACGAGCAGTACTTC. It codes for CASSFGSGYEQYF.

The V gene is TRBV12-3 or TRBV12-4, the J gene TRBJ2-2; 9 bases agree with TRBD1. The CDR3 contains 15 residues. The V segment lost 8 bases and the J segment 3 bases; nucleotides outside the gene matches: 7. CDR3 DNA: TGTGCCAGCCGGGGTGGGACAGGGTACACCGGGGAGCTGTTTTTT. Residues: CASRGGTGYTGELFF.

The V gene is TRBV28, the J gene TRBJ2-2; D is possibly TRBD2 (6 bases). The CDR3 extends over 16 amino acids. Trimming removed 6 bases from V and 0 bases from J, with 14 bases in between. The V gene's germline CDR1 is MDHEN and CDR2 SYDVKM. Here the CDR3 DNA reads TGTGCCAGCAGACCGAGAGCGGGTGCGAACACCGGGGAGCTGTTTTTT. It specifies CASRPRAGANTGELFF.

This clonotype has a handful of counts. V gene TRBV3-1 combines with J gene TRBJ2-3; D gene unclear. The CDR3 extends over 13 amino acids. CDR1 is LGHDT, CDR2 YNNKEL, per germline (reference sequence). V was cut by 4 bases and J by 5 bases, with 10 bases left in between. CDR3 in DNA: TGTGCCAGCAGCCGTAAGGGCCTAGATACGCAGTATTTT. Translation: CASSRKGLDTQYF.

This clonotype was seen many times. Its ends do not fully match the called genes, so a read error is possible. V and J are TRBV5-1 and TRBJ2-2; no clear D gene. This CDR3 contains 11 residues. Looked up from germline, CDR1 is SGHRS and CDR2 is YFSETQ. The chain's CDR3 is CASRSTGELFF. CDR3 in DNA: TGTGCCAGCCGGAGCACCGGGGAGCTGTTTTTT.

The CDR3 loop reads CSVGGGQGNTGELFF. The CDR3 DNA follows: TGCAGCGTTGGGGGCGGACAGGGGAACACCGGGGAGCTGTTTTTT. This chain connects TRBV29-1 to TRBJ2-2; 8 bases are shared with TRBD1. The germline V gene has CDR1 SQVTM and CDR2 ANQGSEA. This CDR3 contains 15 residues. Germline trimming cut 4 bases from V and 1 base from J; bases unmatched to any gene: 5.

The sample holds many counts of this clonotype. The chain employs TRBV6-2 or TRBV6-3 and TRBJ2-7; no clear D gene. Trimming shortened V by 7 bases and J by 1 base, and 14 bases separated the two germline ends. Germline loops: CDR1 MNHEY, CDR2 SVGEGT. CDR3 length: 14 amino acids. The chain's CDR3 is CASTLVPQSYEQYF. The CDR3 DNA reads TGTGCCAGCACCCTCGTACCTCAATCCTACGAGCAGTACTTC.

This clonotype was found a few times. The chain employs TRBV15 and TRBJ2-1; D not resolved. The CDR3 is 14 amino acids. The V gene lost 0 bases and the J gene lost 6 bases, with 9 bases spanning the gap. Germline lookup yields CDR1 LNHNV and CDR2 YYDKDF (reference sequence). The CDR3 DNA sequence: TGTGCCACCAGCAGAGATGTCGTCCGCAATGAGCAGTTCTTC. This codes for CATSRDVVRNEQFF.

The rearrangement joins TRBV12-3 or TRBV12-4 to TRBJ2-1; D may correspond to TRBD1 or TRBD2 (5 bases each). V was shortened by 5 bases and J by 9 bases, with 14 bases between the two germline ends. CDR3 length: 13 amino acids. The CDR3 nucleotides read TGTGCCAGCAGTGGGGACCTTCAGATTGAGCAGTTCTTC. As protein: CASSGDLQIEQFF.

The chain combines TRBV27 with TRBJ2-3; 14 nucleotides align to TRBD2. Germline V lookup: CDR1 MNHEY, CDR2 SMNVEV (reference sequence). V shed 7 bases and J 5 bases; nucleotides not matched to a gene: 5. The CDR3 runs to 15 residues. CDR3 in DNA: TGTGCCAGCACCTGGACTAGCGGGAGGAAAGATACGCAGTATTTT. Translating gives CASTWTSGRKDTQYF.

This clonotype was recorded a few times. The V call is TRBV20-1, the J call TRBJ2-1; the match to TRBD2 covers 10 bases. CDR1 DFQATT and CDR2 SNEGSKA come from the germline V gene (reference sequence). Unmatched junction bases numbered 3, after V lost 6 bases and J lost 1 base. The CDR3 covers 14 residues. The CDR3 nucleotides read TGCAGTGCACAGGGACTAGCGTCCTACAATGAGCAGTTCTTC. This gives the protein CSAQGLASYNEQFF.

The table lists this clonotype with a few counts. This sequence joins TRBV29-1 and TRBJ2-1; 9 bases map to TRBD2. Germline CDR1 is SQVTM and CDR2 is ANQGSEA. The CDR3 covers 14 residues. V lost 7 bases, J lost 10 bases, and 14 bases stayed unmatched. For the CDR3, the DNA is TGCAGCGCCTTGATGGGTAGGGGGACTAGCGAGCAGTTCTTC. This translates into CSALMGRGTSEQFF.